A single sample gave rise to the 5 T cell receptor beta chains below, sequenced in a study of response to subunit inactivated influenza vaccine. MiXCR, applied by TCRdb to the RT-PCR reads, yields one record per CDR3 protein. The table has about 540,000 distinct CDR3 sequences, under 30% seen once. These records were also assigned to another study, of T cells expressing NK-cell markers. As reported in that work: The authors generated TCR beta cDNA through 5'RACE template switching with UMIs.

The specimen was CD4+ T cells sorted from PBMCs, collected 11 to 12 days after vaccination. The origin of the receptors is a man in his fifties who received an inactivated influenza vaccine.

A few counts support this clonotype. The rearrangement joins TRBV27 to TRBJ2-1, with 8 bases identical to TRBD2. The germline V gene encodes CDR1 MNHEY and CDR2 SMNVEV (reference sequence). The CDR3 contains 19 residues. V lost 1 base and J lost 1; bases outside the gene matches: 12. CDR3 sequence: CASSLWPYQRERSYNEQFF. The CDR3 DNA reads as TGTGCCAGCAGTTTATGGCCCTATCAGCGGGAGAGGTCCTACAATGAGCAGTTCTTC.

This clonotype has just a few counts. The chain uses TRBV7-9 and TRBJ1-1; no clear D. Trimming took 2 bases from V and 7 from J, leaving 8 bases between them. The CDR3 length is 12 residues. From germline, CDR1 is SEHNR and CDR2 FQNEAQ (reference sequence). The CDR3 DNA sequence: TGTGCCAGCAGCTTACCTGTAGGTGAAGCTTTCTTT. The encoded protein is CASSLPVGEAFF.

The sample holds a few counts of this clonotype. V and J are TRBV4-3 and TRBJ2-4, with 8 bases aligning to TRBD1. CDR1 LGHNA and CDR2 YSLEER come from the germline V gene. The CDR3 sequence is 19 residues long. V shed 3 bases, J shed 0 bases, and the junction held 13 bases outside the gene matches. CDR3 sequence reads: CASSQDREEGSLAKNIQYF. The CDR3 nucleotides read TGCGCCAGCAGCCAGGACAGGGAGGAAGGTTCCCTAGCCAAAAACATTCAGTACTTC.

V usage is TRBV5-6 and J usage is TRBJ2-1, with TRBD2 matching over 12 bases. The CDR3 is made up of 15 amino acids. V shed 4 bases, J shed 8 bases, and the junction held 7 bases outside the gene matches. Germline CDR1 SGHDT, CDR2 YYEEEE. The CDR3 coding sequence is TGTGCCAGCAGCCTGACTAGCGGGAGTTGGTATGAGCAGTTCTTC. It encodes CASSLTSGSWYEQFF.

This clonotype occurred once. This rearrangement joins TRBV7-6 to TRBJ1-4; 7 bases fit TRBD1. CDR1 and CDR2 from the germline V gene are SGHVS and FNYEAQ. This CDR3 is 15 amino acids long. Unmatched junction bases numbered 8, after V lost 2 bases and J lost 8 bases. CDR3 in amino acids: CASSLRDSEYEKLFF. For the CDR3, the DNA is TGTGCCAGCAGCTTACGGGACAGTGAATACGAAAAACTGTTTTTT. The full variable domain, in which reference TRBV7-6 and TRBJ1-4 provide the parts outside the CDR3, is GAGVSQSPRYKVTKRGQDVALRCDPISGHVSLYWYRQALGQGPEFLTYFNYEAQQDKSGLPNDRFSAERPEGSISTLTIQRTEQRDSAMYRCASSLRDSEYEKLFFGSGTQLSVL.